This T cell receptor beta chain originates from a study of blood T cell repertoires in COVID-19. Overall study context: Sources were T cells, B-cell-depleted T cells, or PBMCs; the material itself was cDNA or gDNA.

The CDR3 is made up of 15 amino acids. Germline V lookup: CDR1 LNHDA, CDR2 SQIVND (reference sequence). The ends lost 6 bases at V and 0 bases at J; junction bases unmatched: 2. Original processing notes: Reference gene primer amplification gave estimated nucleated cell counts. Repertoires were generated with immunoSEQ multiplex PCR, while TCRdb's copy carries only in-frame clones and drops some. V, J and clone size derive from that table, while D and trimming were established from the DNA sequence. The table records about half a million clones, around nine tenths of them present only once. The receptor was derived from a woman in her sixties or seventies who had recovered from COVID-19. Sequenced: PBMCs or T cells enriched from blood (not recorded which). The J gene is TRBJ2-6, the V gene TRBV19; 7 positions match TRBD1. CDR3 in amino acids: CASRRDSSGANVLTF. CDR3 bases: TGTGCCAGTAGGAGGGACAGCTCTGGGGCCAACGTCCTGACTTTC.